These T cell receptor beta chains were read from a single sample in a study of blood T cell repertoires in COVID-19. Sequencing was performed with immunoSEQ multiplex PCR; in TCRdb, only in-frame clones are kept and a portion is missing. The profile covers around 270,000 clones, with approximately 86% appearing a single time and roughly 4.9% taken by the ten largest. Material: peripheral blood. The receptor set was obtained from a woman in her fifties or sixties with COVID-19, enrolled during active disease. Each CDR3 is given with its conserved first and last residue. D genes are given only for firm matches. Some rows have no size entry. The others give once, few or many, or a class for an expanded clone.

abundance: -
j_gene: TRBJ2-1
len: 15
v_gene: TRBV6-2/TRBV6-3
d_gene: TRBD1
CDR3nt: TGTGCCAGCAGTCCCAGGGGGAGCTCCTACAATGAGCAGTTCTTC
CDR3aa: CASSPRGSSYNEQFF

abundance: once
j_gene: TRBJ1-1
len: 13
v_gene: TRBV28
d_gene: TRBD1
CDR3nt: TGTGCCAGCAAACAGGGGGCGCGGGCTGAAGCTTTCTTT
CDR3aa: CASKQGARAEAFF

abundance: -
j_gene: TRBJ1-5
len: 17
v_gene: TRBV6-2/TRBV6-3
d_gene: TRBD1
CDR3nt: TGTGCCAGCAGCCCAGATTGGGGGACAGGAGTTCCGGTGCCCCAGCATTTT
CDR3aa: CASSPDWGTGVPVPQHF

abundance: few
j_gene: TRBJ1-6
len: 16
v_gene: TRBV6-5
d_gene: -
CDR3nt: TGTGCCAGCAGTTACTCGAGGGGGACGGTAAATTCACCCCTCCACTTT
CDR3aa: CASSYSRGTVNSPLHF

abundance: -
j_gene: TRBJ1-3
len: 11
v_gene: TRBV11-3
d_gene: -
CDR3nt: TGTGCCAGCGGCACCGGAAACACCATATATTTT
CDR3aa: CASGTGNTIYF

abundance: -
j_gene: TRBJ2-4
len: 14
v_gene: TRBV4-2
d_gene: -
CDR3nt: TGTGCCAGCAGCCAAGACAGGGGAGGGCACATTCAGTACTTC
CDR3aa: CASSQDRGGHIQYF

abundance: few
j_gene: TRBJ2-5
len: 13
v_gene: TRBV28
d_gene: -
CDR3nt: TGTGCCAGCAGTTTAGGGGGCTGGGAGACCCAGTACTTC
CDR3aa: CASSLGGWETQYF

abundance: few
j_gene: TRBJ1-4
len: 16
v_gene: TRBV5-1
d_gene: -
CDR3nt: TGCGCCAGCAGCTTGGGGTTGACAGCGTTTAATGAAAAACTGTTTTTT
CDR3aa: CASSLGLTAFNEKLFF

abundance: -
j_gene: TRBJ1-3
len: 19
v_gene: TRBV5-4
d_gene: TRBD1
CDR3nt: TGTGCCAGCAGCCAAGAAACAAGGCCGGGGACAGGGGGTGGAAACACCATATATTTT
CDR3aa: CASSQETRPGTGGGNTIYF

abundance: few
j_gene: TRBJ2-2
len: 18
v_gene: TRBV18
d_gene: -
CDR3nt: TGTGCCAGCTCACCGACTGGCTTCGGGGTCGAGAACACCGGGGAGCTGTTTTTT
CDR3aa: CASSPTGFGVENTGELFF

abundance: -
j_gene: TRBJ2-7
len: 14
v_gene: TRBV4-3
d_gene: -
CDR3nt: TGCGCCAGCAGCCAAGGGACAATCTCCTACGAGCAGTACTTC
CDR3aa: CASSQGTISYEQYF

abundance: -
j_gene: TRBJ1-4
len: 14
v_gene: TRBV3-1/TRBV3-2
d_gene: -
CDR3nt: TGTGCCAGCAGCCGGTCGGGACTGCCCGAAAAACTGTTTTTT
CDR3aa: CASSRSGLPEKLFF

abundance: -
j_gene: TRBJ1-1
len: 13
v_gene: TRBV5-4
d_gene: TRBD1
CDR3nt: TGTGCCAGCAGCCTGACAGGGTTCACTGAAGCTTTCTTT
CDR3aa: CASSLTGFTEAFF

abundance: -
j_gene: TRBJ2-3
len: 16
v_gene: TRBV28
d_gene: TRBD1
CDR3nt: TGTGCCAGCTATTCCGCTCGGACAGGATATTGGAATACGCAGTATTTT
CDR3aa: CASYSARTGYWNTQYF

abundance: few
j_gene: TRBJ2-7
len: 13
v_gene: TRBV18
d_gene: TRBD1
CDR3nt: TGTGCCAGCTCTTACGACAGGGATCACGAGCAGTACTTC
CDR3aa: CASSYDRDHEQYF

abundance: -
j_gene: TRBJ1-2
len: 11
v_gene: TRBV28
d_gene: -
CDR3nt: TGTGCCACCAGGGAGGGCTATGGCTACACCTTC
CDR3aa: CATREGYGYTF

abundance: -
j_gene: TRBJ2-1
len: 17
v_gene: TRBV5-4
d_gene: TRBD2
CDR3nt: TGTGCCAGCAGCTTAGGCGGGAGGCCGAGCTCCTACAATGAGCAGTTCTTC
CDR3aa: CASSLGGRPSSYNEQFF